This is a list of T cell receptor beta chains from one sample in a study of T cell responses to AZD1222 COVID-19 vaccine. Method: immunoSEQ multiplex PCR; TCRdb's copy keeps in-frame clones and lacks some. The sample includes 120,000 to 150,000 clones, 88% of them seen just once. Source: peripheral blood, taken 28 days after the second dose of the MenACWY control vaccine. These TCRs come from an adult who received the MenACWY meningococcal vaccine as a control. CDR3s include the opening cysteine and the closing phenylalanine or tryptophan. D genes are given only for firm matches. For some rows the clone size is stated as once, few or many, or as a class when expanded; others skip it.

>TRBJ2-2|.|.|TRBV19
TGTGCCAGTAGTATCGTGGACAGTTCGAACACCGGGGAGCTGTTTTTT
CASSIVDSSNTGELFF
>TRBJ2-5|.|TRBD2|TRBV5-1
TGCGCCAGCAGCTCTCAGCGGGGGTACCAAGAGACCCAGTACTTC
CASSSQRGYQETQYF
>TRBJ2-5|.|TRBD1|TRBV6-5
TGTGCCAGCAGTTTATTCGGCAGGGGGGAGACCCAGTACTTC
CASSLFGRGETQYF
>TRBJ1-2|.|.|TRBV4-3
TGCGCCAGCAGCCAAGATTTACGGGACGGGGGGCGGGTCTATGGCTACACCTTC
CASSQDLRDGGRVYGYTF
>TRBJ2-5|.|.|TRBV6-5
TGTGCCAGCAGTTACTCCAGGTCTTACGAGACCCAGTACTTC
CASSYSRSYETQYF
>TRBJ2-1|.|.|TRBV11-2
TGTGCCAGCAGCCTATTGGACTCCTACAATGAGCAGTTCTTC
CASSLLDSYNEQFF
>TRBJ2-2|.|.|TRBV6-1
TGTGCCAGCAGTGAATGGAGCGGAAAGAACACCGGGGAGCTGTTTTTT
CASSEWSGKNTGELFF
>TRBJ1-2|.|.|TRBV5-8
TGTGCCAGCAGCTTCGGGGTTTTTGGCTACACCTTC
CASSFGVFGYTF
>TRBJ1-2|.|.|TRBV28
TGTGCCAGCACCCCCCCGGGGGCGGCCTATGGCTACACCTTC
CASTPPGAAYGYTF
>TRBJ2-5|.|.|TRBV19
TGTGCCAGTAGTATAGCCCGGGGACGACAAGAGACCCAGTACTTC
CASSIARGRQETQYF
>TRBJ1-1|.|TRBD1|TRBV24-1
TGTGCCACCAGTGACCCGGGACAGGGAAACACTGAAGCTTTCTTT
CATSDPGQGNTEAFF
>TRBJ2-5|once|.|TRBV5-8
TGTGCCAGCAGTTCCCGGGACACCGGATTTCAAGAGACCCAGTACTTC
CASSSRDTGFQETQYF
>TRBJ1-2|.|.|TRBV28
TGTGCCAGCAGTGGGACAAGCTATGGCTACACCTTC
CASSGTSYGYTF
>TRBJ1-4|.|TRBD1|TRBV18
TGTGCCAGCTCACCTAGCGGGACAGATAATGAAAAACTGTTTTTT
CASSPSGTDNEKLFF
>TRBJ1-5|.|.|TRBV6-5
TGTGCCAGCATCGGGCAGTTCAATCAGCCCCAGCATTTT
CASIGQFNQPQHF
>TRBJ2-1|.|.|TRBV5-1
TGCGCCAGCAGCTTGACGGGAACGAACAATGAGCAGTTCTTC
CASSLTGTNNEQFF
>TRBJ1-2|.|.|TRBV24-1
TGTGCCACCAGTGAGGACCCTAACTATGGCTACACCTTC
CATSEDPNYGYTF
>TRBJ2-5|.|TRBD2|TRBV3-1/TRBV3-2
TGTGCCAGCAGCCAAGGGACTAGCGGGTGGGAGACCCAGTACTTC
CASSQGTSGWETQYF
>TRBJ2-2|once|.|TRBV4-1
TGCGCCAGCAGCCAAGCCAGGTTAGGCACCGGGGAGCTGTTTTTT
CASSQARLGTGELFF
>TRBJ2-7|.|.|TRBV9
TGTGCCAGCAGCGTAGGGCTAGGTTACGACGAGCAGTACTTC
CASSVGLGYDEQYF